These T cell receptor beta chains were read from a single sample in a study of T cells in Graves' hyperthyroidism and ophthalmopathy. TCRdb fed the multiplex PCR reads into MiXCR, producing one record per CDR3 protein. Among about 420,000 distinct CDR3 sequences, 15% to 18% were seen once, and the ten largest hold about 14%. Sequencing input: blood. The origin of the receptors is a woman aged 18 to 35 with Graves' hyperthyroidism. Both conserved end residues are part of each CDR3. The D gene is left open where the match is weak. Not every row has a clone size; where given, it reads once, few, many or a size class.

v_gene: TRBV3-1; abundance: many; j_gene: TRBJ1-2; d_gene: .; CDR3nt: TGTGCCAGCAGCCAAGATAGCACCACCTGGGGCTATGGCTACACCTTC; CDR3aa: CASSQDSTTWGYGYTF
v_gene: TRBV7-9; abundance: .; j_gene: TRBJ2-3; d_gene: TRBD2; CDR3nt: TGTGCCAGCAGCTCCGGGGGACTAGCGGGGGGCGCAGATACGCAGTATTTT; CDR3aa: CASSSGGLAGGADTQYF
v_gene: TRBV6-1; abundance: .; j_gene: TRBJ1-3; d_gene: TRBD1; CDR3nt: TGTGCCAGCAGGTCCGGGACAGACGGAAACACCATATATTTT; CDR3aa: CASRSGTDGNTIYF
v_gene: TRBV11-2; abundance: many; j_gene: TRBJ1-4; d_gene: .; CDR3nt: TGTGCCAGCAGTCACCGGGGAAAAAAACTGTTTTTT; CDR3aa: CASSHRGKKLFF
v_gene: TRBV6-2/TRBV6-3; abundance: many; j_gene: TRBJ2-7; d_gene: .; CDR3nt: TGTGCCAGCAGTTACTCGCATCCCGAAACCTACGAGCAGTACTTC; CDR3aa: CASSYSHPETYEQYF
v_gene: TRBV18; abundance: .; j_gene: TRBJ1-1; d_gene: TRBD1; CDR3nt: TGTGTCAGCTCACTGGGACAGTTGAACACTGAAGCTTTCTTT; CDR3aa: CVSSLGQLNTEAFF
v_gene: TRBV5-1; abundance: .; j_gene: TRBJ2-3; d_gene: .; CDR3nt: TGCGCCAGCAGCTTGGGACTGACAGATACGCAGTATTTT; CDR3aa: CASSLGLTDTQYF
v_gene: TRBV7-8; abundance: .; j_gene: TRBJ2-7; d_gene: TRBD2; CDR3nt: TGTGCCAGCAGCTTAGCGCGCGGGGGTATATACGAGCAGTACTTC; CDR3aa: CASSLARGGIYEQYF
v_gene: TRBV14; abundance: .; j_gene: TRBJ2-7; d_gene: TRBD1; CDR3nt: TGTGCCAGCAGCCAATTTCCCCCACCCCGGTCGGCTCCGTCCGAGGACAGGGCCTACGAGCAGTACTTC; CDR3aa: CASSQFPPPRSAPSEDRAYEQYF
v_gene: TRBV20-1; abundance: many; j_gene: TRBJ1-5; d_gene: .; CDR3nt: TGCAGTGCTAGAAGGAGTAATCAGCCCCAGCATTTT; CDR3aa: CSARRSNQPQHF
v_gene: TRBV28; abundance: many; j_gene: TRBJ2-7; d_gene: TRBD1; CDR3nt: TGTGCCAGCAGACCACAGGGGTCCATCTCCTACGAGCAGTACTTC; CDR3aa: CASRPQGSISYEQYF
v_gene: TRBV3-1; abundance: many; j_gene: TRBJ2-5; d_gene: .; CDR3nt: TGTGCCAGCAGCCAAGATTCTGGGACCCAGTACTTC; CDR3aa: CASSQDSGTQYF
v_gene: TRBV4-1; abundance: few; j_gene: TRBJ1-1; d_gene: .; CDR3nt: TGCGCCAGCAGCCAAGCTGGGAACACTGAAGCTTTCTTT; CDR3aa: CASSQAGNTEAFF
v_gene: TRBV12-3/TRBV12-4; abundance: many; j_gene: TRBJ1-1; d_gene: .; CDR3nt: TGTGCCAGCGGGTCTACCGGCGAAGCTTTCTTT; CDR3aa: CASGSTGEAFF
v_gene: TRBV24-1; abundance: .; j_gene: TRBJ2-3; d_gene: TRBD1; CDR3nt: TGTGCCACCAGTGACACGGACAGGGGGCCCCTTAGCACAGATACGCAGTATTTT; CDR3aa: CATSDTDRGPLSTDTQYF
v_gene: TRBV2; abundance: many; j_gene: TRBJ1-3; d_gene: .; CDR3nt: TGTGCCAGCATCCTCGGGGGCTCTGGAAACACCATATATTTT; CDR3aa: CASILGGSGNTIYF
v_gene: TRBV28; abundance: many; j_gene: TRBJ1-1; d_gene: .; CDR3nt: TGTGCCAGCAGTTTATTGCAGGGCGTGAACACTGAAGCTTTCTTT; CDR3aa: CASSLLQGVNTEAFF
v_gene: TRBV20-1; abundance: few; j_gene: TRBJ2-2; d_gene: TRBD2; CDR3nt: TGCAGTGCTAGAGATCAGGCGGGGGGGGTCACCGGGGAGCTGTTTTTT; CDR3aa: CSARDQAGGVTGELFF
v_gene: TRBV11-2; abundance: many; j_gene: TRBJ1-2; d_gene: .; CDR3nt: TGTGCCAGCAGTCTCTCCGGGGGTGGCTACACCTTC; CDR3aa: CASSLSGGGYTF
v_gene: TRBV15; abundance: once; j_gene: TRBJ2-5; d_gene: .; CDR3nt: TGTGCCTCCAGCAGAGATCATAGGGGCGAGACCCAGTACTTC; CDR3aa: CASSRDHRGETQYF
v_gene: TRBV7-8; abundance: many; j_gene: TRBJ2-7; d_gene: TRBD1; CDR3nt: TGTGCCAGCAGTCTAACGGGCCTGGGCGGCGGAACGCCAGGGGGCGAGCAGTACTTC; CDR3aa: CASSLTGLGGGTPGGEQYF
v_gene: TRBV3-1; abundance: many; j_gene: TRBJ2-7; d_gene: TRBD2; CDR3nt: TGTGCCAGCAGCTGGATGACTAGCGGGATCTACGAGCAGTACTTC; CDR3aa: CASSWMTSGIYEQYF
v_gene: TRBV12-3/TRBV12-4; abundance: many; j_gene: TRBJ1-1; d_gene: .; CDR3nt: TGTGCCAGCAGCTTGAAGGCTGACACTGAAGCTTTCTTT; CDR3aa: CASSLKADTEAFF
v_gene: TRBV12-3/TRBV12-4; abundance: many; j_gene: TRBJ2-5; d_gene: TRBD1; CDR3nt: TGTGCCAGCAGCCCCGGGACAGGGGCCTACGTTCGGGAGACCCAGTACTTC; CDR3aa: CASSPGTGAYVRETQYF
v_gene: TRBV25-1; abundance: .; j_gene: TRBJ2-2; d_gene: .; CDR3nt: TGTGCCACCGGCCTCATTCACACCGGGGAGCTGTTTTTT; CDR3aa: CATGLIHTGELFF
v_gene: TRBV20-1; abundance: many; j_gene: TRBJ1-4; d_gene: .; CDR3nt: TGCAGTGCTAGAAGGAGGGAAGAAAAACTGTTTTTT; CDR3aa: CSARRREEKLFF
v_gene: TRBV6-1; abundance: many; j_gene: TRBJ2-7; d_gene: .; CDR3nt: TGTGCCAGCAGTGAAGCGATTGGGGGCCCACTCTACGAGCAGTACTTC; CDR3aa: CASSEAIGGPLYEQYF
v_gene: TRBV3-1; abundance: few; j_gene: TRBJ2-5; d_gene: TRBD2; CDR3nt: TGTGCCAGCAGCCCACTCGGGGTAGCGGGGAAAGAGACCCAGTACTTC; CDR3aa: CASSPLGVAGKETQYF
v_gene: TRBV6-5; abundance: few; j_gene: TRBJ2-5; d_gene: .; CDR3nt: TGTGCCAGCAGTTACCGTCTGGAGACCCAGTACTTC; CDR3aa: CASSYRLETQYF